Sequencing of this T cell receptor (beta chain) was carried out in a study of blood T cell repertoires in COVID-19. About the study: Samples came from the United States, Italy and Spain, spanning acute and convalescent COVID-19. PBMCs, B-cell-depleted T cells, or T cells were the source of the cDNA or gDNA that made up the material.

Using immunoSEQ multiplex PCR, the repertoire was profiled, and TCRdb retains in-frame clones only, with some absent. The table lists 250,000 to 300,000 clones, over 65% of them singletons. Losses at the gene ends were 1 base for V and 0 bases for J; bases not matched to a gene: 1. Germline CDR1 is SGDLS and CDR2 is YYNGEE. The CDR3 has 14 amino acids. This chain joins TRBV9 and TRBJ2-7, with 7 bases identical to TRBD1. The TCR comes from a man in his sixties who had recovered from COVID-19. Sequencing was done on a sample of peripheral blood. CDR3 amino acids: CASSVTGASYEQYF. CDR3 bases: TGTGCCAGCAGCGTAACAGGGGCCTCCTACGAGCAGTACTTC.